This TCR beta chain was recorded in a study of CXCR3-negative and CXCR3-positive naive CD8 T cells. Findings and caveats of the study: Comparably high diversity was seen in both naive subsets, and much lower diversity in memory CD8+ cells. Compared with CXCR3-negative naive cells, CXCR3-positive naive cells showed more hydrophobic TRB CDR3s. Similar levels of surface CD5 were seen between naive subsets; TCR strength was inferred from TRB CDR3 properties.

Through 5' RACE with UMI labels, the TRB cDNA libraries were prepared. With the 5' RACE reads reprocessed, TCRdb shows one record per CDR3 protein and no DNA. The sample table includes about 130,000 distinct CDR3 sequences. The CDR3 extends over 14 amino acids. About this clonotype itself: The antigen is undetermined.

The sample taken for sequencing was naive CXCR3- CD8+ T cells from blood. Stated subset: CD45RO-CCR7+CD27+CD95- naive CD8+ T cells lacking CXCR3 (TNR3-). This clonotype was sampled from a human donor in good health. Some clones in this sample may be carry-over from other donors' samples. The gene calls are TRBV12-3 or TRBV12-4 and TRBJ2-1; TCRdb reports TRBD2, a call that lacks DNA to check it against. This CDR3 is CASSVAGGRDEQFF.